This section outlines one TCR beta chain sequence together with its context. These data belong to a study of T cell responses to AZD1222 COVID-19 vaccine. Some clones are missing from TCRdb's copy, which holds only in-frame ones; the method was immunoSEQ multiplex PCR. The sample lists more than 150,000 clones, about 86% seen once, with approximately 0.5% in the top ten. V dropped 3 bases and J dropped 6 bases, with 5 bases sitting between them. CDR3 size: 12 residues. The sample consisted of peripheral blood, taken on day 0 of AZD1222 vaccination. The TCR was taken from an adult in good health. V usage is TRBV12-3 or TRBV12-4 and J usage is TRBJ2-2; D is unresolved. The CDR3 sequence is CASSFGPGELFF. For the CDR3, the DNA is TGTGCCAGCAGTTTCGGACCCGGGGAGCTGTTTTTT.